This paragraph reports one TCR beta chain. The V end was cut by 0 bases, the J end by 8 bases, with 12 bases between. The CDR3 is 15 amino acids. Germline-derived CDR1 and CDR2 are SGHRS and YFSETQ. This record comes from a study of blood T cell repertoires in COVID-19. In the study overall: Sites across the United States, Italy and Spain contributed samples from acute and convalescent COVID-19. Sources were T cells, B-cell-depleted T cells, or PBMCs; the material itself was cDNA or gDNA.

TCRdb's copy holds only in-frame clones and misses some; the assay was immunoSEQ multiplex PCR. The repertoire holds approximately 90,000 clones, with roughly 89% as singletons. The receptor comes from a woman between 70 and 85 years old with acute or convalescent COVID-19. The sequencing sample was made of peripheral blood. V gene TRBV5-1 combines with J gene TRBJ1-6, with D maybe TRBD1 (6 bases). The CDR3 here is CASSLVGARDSPLHF. The CDR3 DNA reads as TGCGCCAGCAGCTTGGTGGGGGCTCGGGATTCACCCCTCCACTTT. The entire variable domain, with the rest obtained from reference TRBV5-1 and TRBJ1-6, is as follows: KAGVTQTPRYLIKTRGQQVTLSCSPISGHRSVSWYQQTPGQGLQFLFEYFSETQRNKGNFPGRFSGRQFSNSRSEMNVSTLELGDSALYLCASSLVGARDSPLHFGNGTRLTVT.